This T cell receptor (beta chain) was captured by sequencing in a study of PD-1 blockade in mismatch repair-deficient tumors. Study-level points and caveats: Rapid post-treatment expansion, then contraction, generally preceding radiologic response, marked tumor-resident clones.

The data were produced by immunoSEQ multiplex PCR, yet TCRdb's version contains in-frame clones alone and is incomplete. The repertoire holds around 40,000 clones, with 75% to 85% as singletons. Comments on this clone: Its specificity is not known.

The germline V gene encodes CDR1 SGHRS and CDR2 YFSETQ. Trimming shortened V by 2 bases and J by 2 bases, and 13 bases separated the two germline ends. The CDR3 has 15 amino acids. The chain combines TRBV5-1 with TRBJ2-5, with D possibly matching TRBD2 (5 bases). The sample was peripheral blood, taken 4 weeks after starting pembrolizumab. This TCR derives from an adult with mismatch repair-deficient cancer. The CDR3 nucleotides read TGCGCCAGCAGCTTAAGCGGAACCTCACAAGAGACCCAGTACTTC. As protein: CASSLSGTSQETQYF.